Given below is one T cell receptor beta chain in context. Its antigen is unknown. TCRdb's copy holds only in-frame clones and misses some; the assay was immunoSEQ multiplex PCR. The sample has around 1,900,000 clones, 93% seen once. This sample was included in a study of shared clonotypes between healthy human individuals. Study-level results: Sequencing depth was a factor that was expected to affect clonotype sharing among donors.

This CDR3 spans 13 amino acids. Trimming removed 5 bases at V and 4 bases at J, with 9 bases between. Germline values: CDR1 SGHAT, CDR2 FQNNGV. The naive CD8 fraction comprised CD45RO-negative cells positively selected for CCR7 and excluded terminally differentiated effector memory CD45RA+ cells. The sample consisted of naive CD8+ T cells from PBMCs. The sequence derives from a man between 18 and 29 years old in good health. Some clones in this sample may be carry-over from other donors' samples. The V and J genes are TRBV11-2 and TRBJ2-1; either TRBD1 or TRBD2 may supply D (5 bases each). The CDR3 loop reads CASSPGRYNEQFF. CDR3 nucleotide sequence: TGTGCCAGCAGCCCGGGACGGTACAATGAGCAGTTCTTC.